Below are 7 T cell receptor beta chains sequenced from a single sample in a study of blood T cells in healthy people across ages. The use of a sample-barcoded 5' primer and a J-beta primer mix characterized a second PCR of about 7 to 12 cycles. MiXCR, applied by TCRdb to the 5' RACE reads, yields one record per CDR3 protein. Of some 790,000 distinct CDR3 sequences listed, 25% to 30% are singletons. Sequenced input: blood. The receptors were sampled from a woman older than 75 in good health.

The chain has TRBV11-2 and TRBJ2-5, with TRBD2 as a possible D gene (6 bases). The germline V and J ends were trimmed by 6 bases and 2 bases, with 13 bases remaining between them. The CDR3 runs 14 residues. CDR1 and CDR2 (germline): SGHAT, FQNNGV. CDR3 in amino acids: CASRPGLLQETQYF. DNA for the CDR3: TGTGCCAGCAGACCGGGACTCTTACAAGAGACCCAGTACTTC.

This clonotype appeared many times. The rearrangement uses TRBV24-1 and TRBJ1-5, with TRBD1 matching over 7 bases. Germline V CDR1 and CDR2: KGHDR, SFDVKD. The V segment lost 3 bases and the J segment 1 base; nucleotides outside the gene matches: 5. The CDR3 consists of 16 residues. CDR3 sequence: CATSDKTGSSNQPQHF. For the CDR3, the DNA is TGTGCCACCAGTGATAAGACAGGGTCCAGCAATCAGCCCCAGCATTTT.

This chain connects TRBV20-1 to TRBJ1-2; D is undetermined. V shed 2 bases and J shed 8 bases, with 15 bases lying between them. Per the germline V gene, CDR1 is DFQATT and CDR2 is SNEGSKA (reference sequence). This CDR3 is 13 amino acids long. The CDR3, as DNA: TGCAGTGCTAGAACCGGACCCGTCCGGGGCTACACCTTC. The encoded protein is CSARTGPVRGYTF.

The table lists this clonotype with many counts. This chain connects TRBV6-2 or TRBV6-3 to TRBJ2-7; weak D call: TRBD2 (6 bases). The CDR3 loop spans 15 amino acids. Germline values: CDR1 MNHEY, CDR2 SVGEGT. The V end lost 0 bases, the J end lost 2 bases, and 11 bases lay between the germline ends. The CDR3: CASSYSGLIPYEQYF. For the CDR3, the DNA is TGTGCCAGCAGTTACTCGGGACTGATCCCCTACGAGCAGTACTTC.

The chain is built from TRBV20-1 and TRBJ2-3; no clear D gene. Trimming pared 5 bases from V and 2 bases from J, leaving 8 bases between. The germline CDR1 and CDR2 sequences are DFQATT and SNEGSKA (reference sequence). The CDR3 contains 12 residues. The CDR3 nucleotides are TGCAGTGCTCCCCCGGTCACAGATACGCAGTATTTT. Protein sequence: CSAPPVTDTQYF.

This clonotype has a count of ten or more. The V and J genes are TRBV7-2 and TRBJ2-7; D may be TRBD1 or TRBD2 (6 bases each). The CDR3 runs 14 residues. V was clipped by 3 bases and J by 3 bases, with 12 bases between them. Germline assignment: CDR1 SGHTA and CDR2 FQGNSA. The CDR3 loop is CASSFVGGRYEQYF. In nucleotides, the CDR3 is TGTGCCAGCAGCTTCGTCGGGGGCCGCTACGAGCAGTACTTC.

The chain is built from TRBV20-1 and TRBJ2-1; TRBD2 aligns across 8 bases. The DNA matches TRBJ2-7 better at its end, which makes the J call doubtful. The V gene's germline CDR1 is DFQATT and CDR2 SNEGSKA (reference sequence). This CDR3 comprises 17 residues. The CDR3 protein is CSAKGRGVTRSYNEQYF. CDR3 coding DNA: TGCAGTGCTAAGGGGCGGGGGGTTACTCGCTCCTACAATGAGCAGTACTTC.